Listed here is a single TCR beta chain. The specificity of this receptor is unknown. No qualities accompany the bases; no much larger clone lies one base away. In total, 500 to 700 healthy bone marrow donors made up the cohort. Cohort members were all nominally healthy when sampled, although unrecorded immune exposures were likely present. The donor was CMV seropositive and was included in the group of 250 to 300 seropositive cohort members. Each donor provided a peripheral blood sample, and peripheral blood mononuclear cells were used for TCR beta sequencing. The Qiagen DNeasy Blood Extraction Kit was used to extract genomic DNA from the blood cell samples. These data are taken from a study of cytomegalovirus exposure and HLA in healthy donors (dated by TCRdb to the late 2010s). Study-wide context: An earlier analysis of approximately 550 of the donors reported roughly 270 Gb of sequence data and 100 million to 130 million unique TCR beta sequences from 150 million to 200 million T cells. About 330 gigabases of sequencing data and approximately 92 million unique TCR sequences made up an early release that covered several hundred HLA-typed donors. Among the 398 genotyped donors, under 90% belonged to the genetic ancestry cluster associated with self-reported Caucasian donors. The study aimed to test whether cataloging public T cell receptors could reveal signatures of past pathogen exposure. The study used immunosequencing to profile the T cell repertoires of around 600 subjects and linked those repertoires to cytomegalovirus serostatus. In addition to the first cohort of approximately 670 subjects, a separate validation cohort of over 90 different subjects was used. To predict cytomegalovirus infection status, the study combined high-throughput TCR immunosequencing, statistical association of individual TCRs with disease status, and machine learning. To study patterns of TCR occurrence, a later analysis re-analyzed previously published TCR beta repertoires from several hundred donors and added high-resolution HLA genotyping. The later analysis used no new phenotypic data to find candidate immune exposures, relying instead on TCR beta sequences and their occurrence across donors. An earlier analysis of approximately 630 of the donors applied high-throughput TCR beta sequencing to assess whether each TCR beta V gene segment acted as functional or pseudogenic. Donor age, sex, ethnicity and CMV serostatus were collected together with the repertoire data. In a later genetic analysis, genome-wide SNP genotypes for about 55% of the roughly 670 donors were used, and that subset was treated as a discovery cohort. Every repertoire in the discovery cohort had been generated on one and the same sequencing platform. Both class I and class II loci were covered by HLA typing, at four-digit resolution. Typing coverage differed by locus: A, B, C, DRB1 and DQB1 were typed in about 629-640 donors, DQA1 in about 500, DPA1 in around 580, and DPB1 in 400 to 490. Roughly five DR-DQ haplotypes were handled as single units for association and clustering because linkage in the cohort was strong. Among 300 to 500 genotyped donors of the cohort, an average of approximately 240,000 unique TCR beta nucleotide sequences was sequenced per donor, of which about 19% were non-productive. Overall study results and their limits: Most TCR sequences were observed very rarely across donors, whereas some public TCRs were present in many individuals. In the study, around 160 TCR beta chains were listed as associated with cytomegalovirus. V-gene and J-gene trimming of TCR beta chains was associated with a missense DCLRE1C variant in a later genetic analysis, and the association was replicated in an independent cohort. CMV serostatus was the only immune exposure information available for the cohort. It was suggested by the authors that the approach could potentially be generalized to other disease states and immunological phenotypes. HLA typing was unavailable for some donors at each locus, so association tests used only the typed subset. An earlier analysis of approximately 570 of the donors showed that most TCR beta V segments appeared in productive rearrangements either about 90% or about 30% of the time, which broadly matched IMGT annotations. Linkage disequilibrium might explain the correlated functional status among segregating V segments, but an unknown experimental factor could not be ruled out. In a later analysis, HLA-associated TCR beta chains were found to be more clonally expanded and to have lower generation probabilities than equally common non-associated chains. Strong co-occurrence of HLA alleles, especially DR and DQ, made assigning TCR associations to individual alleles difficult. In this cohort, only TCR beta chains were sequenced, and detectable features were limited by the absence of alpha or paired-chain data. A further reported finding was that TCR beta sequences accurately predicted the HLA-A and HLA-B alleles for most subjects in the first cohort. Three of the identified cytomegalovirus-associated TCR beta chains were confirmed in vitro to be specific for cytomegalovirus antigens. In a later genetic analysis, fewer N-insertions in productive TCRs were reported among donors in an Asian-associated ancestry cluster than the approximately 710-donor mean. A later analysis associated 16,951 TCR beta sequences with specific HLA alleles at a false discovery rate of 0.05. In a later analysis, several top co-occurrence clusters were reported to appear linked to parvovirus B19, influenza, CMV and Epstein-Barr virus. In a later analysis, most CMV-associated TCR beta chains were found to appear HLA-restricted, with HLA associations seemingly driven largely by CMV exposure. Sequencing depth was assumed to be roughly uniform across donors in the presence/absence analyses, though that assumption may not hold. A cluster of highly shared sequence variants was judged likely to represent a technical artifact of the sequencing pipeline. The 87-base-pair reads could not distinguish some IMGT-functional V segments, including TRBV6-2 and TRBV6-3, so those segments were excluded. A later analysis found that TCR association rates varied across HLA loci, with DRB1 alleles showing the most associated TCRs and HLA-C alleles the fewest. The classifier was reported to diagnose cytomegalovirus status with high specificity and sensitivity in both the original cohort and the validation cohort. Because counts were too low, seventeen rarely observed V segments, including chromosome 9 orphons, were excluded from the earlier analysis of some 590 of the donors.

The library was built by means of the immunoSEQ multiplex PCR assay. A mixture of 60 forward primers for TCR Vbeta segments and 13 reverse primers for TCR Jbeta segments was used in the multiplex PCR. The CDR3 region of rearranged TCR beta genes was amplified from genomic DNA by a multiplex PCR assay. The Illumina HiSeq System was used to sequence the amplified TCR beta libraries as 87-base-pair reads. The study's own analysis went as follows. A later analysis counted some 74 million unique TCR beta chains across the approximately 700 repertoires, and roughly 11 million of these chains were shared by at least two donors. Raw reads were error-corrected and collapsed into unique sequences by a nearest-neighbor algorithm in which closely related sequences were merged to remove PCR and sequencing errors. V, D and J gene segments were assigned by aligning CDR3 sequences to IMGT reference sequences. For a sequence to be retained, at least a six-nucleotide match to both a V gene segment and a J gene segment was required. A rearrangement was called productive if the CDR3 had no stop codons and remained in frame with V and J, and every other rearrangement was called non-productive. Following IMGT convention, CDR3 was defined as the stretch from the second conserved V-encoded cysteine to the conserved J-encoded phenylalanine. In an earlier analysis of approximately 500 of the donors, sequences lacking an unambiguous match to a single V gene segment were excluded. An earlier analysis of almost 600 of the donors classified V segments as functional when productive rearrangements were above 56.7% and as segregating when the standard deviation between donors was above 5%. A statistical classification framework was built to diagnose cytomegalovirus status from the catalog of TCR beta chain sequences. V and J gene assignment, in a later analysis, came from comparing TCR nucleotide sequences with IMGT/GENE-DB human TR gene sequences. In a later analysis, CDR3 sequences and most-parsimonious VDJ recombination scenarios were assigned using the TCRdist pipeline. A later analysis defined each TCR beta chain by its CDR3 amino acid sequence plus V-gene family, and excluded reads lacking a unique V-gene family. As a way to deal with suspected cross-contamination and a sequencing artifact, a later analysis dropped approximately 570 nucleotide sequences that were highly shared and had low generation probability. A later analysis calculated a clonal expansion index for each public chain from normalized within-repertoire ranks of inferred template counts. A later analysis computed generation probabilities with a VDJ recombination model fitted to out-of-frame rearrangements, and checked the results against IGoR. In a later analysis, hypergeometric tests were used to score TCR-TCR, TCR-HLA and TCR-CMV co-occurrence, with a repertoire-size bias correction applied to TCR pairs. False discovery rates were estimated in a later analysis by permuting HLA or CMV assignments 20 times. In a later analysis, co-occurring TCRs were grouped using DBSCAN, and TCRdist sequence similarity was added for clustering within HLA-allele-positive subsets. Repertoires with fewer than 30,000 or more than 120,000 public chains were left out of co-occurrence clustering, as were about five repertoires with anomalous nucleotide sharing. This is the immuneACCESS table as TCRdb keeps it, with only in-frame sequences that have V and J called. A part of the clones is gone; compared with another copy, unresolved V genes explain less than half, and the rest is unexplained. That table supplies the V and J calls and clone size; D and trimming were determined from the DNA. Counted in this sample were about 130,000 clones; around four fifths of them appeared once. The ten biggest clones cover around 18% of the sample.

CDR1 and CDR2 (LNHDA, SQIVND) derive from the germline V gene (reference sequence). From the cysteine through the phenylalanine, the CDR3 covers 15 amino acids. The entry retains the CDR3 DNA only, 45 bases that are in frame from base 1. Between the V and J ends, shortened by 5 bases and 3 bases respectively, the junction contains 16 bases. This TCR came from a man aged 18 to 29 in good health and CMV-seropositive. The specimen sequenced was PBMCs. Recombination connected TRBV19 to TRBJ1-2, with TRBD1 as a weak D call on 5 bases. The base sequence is TGTGCCAGTAGTTCCCCCGGGGGGGGATACTATGGCTACACCTTC. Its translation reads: CASSSPGGGYYGYTF.